The present entry profiles one T cell receptor (beta chain) with its context. Its antigen is still unknown. One end of the junction fails to match germline, which may point to a read error. This sample is part of a study of T cells in placental villitis. Regarding the complete study: Two of the control placentae were obtained from preterm deliveries, but no significant pathology was found on examination. The study compared placental TCR-beta repertoires across villitis of unknown etiology, gestational-age-matched unaffected controls, and infectious villitis to test an allograft-versus-infection hypothesis. Results the study describes overall, beyond this receptor: Paraffin blocks contained small amounts of decidua, so some captured T cells, especially in controls, may have been decidual rather than villous infiltrates. CMV-specific clone frequencies were higher in infectious CMV cases than in villitis of unknown etiology (about 0.0099 vs 0.0011), and the villitis of unknown etiology frequencies did not differ from those of controls. Higher clonality was observed in villitis of unknown etiology placentae than in controls (median approximately 0.052 versus 0.0054, p=0.0025), a finding indicative of clonal expansion. Bulk tissue sequencing could not distinguish helper, regulatory or cytotoxic T cells, nor maternal versus fetal T cells, and excluded gamma-delta receptors.

Counted from cysteine to phenylalanine, this CDR3 has 14 amino acids. The sequence is cut down to CDR3 DNA, 42 bases in frame from base 1. According to the germline V gene, CDR1 reads LGHNT and CDR2 reads FRNRAP. Ten control placentae without villitis were matched to the villitis of unknown etiology cases on the basis of gestational age at delivery. After delivery, the placentae were collected and evaluated both grossly and histologically, and only then was archival tissue selected. Five 10-micron scrolls were cut from each FFPE block, and DNA was isolated using the AllPrep DNA/RNA FFPE Tissue kit. DNA concentration and purity were evaluated by NanoDrop, whereas RNA quality was assessed on a Bioanalyzer. The immunoSEQ v4 bias-controlled multiplex PCR assay, performed blinded to group allocation, was used to amplify TCR-beta CDR3 regions from genomic DNA. To estimate nucleated cell and T cell quantities per sample, reference gene primers were included together with the TCR-beta primers. Sequencing of the libraries was performed on an Illumina MiSeq with a 100-cycle paired-end protocol. In the original analysis: Diversity and richness were calculated in immunoSEQ Analyzer software; richness by iChao1, clonality based on Pielou evenness and Shannon diversity (0-1, higher means less diverse). CDR3 amino acid sequences together with V/J genes were queried against VDJdb for CMV, EBV and influenza A specificities, with confidence 3 and substitution 2 applied. The Morisita-Horn index was used to assess how much TCR-beta amino acid clonotypes overlapped between the villitis of unknown etiology, infectious villitis and control repertoires. TCRdb took over this immuneACCESS table, retaining in-frame rearrangements with V and J assigned. Such tables are incomplete; in checked studies, under half of the missing clones stem from an unresolved V gene, and the remainder is unexplained. That table supplies the V and J calls and clone size; D and trimming were determined from the DNA. Here the sample has about 470 clones; just under 99% occur a single time. Of the sample, about 3.1% is held by the ten largest clones.

The rearranged segments are TRBV12-5 and TRBJ1-2; 6 matching bases give a weak D call of TRBD1. The sequence was obtained from a human donor in good health; the placental T cells may come from both mother and fetus. The sequenced sample consisted of placental tissue containing maternal and fetal cells. The CDR3 protein sequence reads: CASALDRANYGYTF. The DNA sequence is TGTGCTAGTGCTTTGGACAGAGCTAACTATGGCTACACCTTC.